This TCR beta chain was captured in a study of T-cell memory formation after mild COVID-19. TCRdb reprocessed the 5' RACE reads with MiXCR, giving one entry per CDR3 protein. The sample yields around 300,000 distinct CDR3 sequences, 10% to 15% seen once. The CDR3 loop spans 14 amino acids. Trimming removed 1 base from V and 7 bases from J, with 14 bases in between. In germline, CDR1 is SNHLY, CDR2 FYNNEI. This clonotype was counted a few times. This receptor was identified in a man aged 18 to 29 who had mild COVID-19 (a few samples of this study predate the infection). Cell type and time point are not known. This chain connects TRBV2 to TRBJ2-7; perhaps TRBD1 as D (5 bases). The material sequenced was PBMCs or a T cell subset sorted from them (not recorded which). For the CDR3, the DNA is TGTGCCAGCAGTGAAGTCAAGGCTAAGGGGGAGCAGTACTTC. It translates to CASSEVKAKGEQYF. The whole variable domain, remainder taken from reference TRBV2 and TRBJ2-7, is EPEVTQTPSHQVTQMGQEVILRCVPISNHLYFYWYRQILGQKVEFLVSFYNNEISEKSEIFDDQFSVERPDGSNFTLKIRSTKLEDSAMYFCASSEVKAKGEQYFGPGTRLTVT.